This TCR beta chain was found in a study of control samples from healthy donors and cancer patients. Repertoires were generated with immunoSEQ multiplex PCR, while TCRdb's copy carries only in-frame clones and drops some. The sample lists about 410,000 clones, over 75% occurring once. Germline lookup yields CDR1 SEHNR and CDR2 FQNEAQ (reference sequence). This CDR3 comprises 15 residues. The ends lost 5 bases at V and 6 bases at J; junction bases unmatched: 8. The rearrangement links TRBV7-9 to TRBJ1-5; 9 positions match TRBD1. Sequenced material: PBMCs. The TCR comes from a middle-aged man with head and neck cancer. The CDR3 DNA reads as TGTGCCAGCAGCGACGGGACAGGGTCCCGTCAGCCCCAGCATTTT. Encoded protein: CASSDGTGSRQPQHF.